This TCR beta chain was sequenced for a study of T cell repertoires and HLA-DP antigens. Using immunoSEQ multiplex PCR, the repertoire was profiled, and TCRdb retains in-frame clones only, with some absent. The top ten clones hold roughly 50% of a sample with around 2,400 clones, less than 80% of them seen once. V lost 8 bases, J lost 5 bases, and 15 bases lay in between. This CDR3 is 13 amino acids long. Per the germline V gene, CDR1 is MDHEN and CDR2 is SYDVKM. After more than twelve days' expansion, CD4+ cells were restimulated 20 to 25 h with HeLa expressing allogeneic DPB1. Cells were stimulated with HeLa cells transduced with HLA-DPA1/DPB1, HLA-DM, invariant chain and CD80.

The sequence was collected from a man aged 60 to 69 in good health and CMV-seronegative. The sequenced sample consisted of CD137- CD4+ T cells from cultured PBMCs. V gene TRBV28 combines with J gene TRBJ1-2; a weak D match, TRBD1 (5 bases). CDR3 bases: TGTGCCAGCTGGGGGGTCGGGAGGTATGGCTACACCTTC. It codes for CASWGVGRYGYTF.